Listed below are T cell receptor beta chains from one sample, sequenced in a study of shared clonotypes between healthy human individuals. The table came from immunoSEQ multiplex PCR; TCRdb's copy has only in-frame clones and leaves some out. The sample includes approximately 510,000 clones, about four fifths of them seen just once. Sequencing input: PBMCs. These receptor sequences come from a woman between 35 and 50 years old in good health. Some clones in this sample may be carry-over from other donors' samples. The CDR3 runs from the conserved cysteine through the conserved F or W. Each record gives: V gene, clone size, D gene, J gene, CDR3 protein, CDR3 DNA. D genes are given only for firm matches. Not all rows give a size; the values are once, few, many and, for expanded clones, a class.

v_call: TRBV5-1; clone_size: .; d_call: .; j_call: TRBJ2-7; cdr3_aa: CASSQTPSAYEQYF; cdr3_nt: TGCGCCAGCAGCCAGACTCCGAGCGCCTACGAGCAGTACTTC
v_call: TRBV4-1; clone_size: few; d_call: .; j_call: TRBJ2-3; cdr3_aa: CASSQDTRRTDTQYF; cdr3_nt: TGCGCCAGCAGCCAAGATACGAGGCGCACAGATACGCAGTATTTT
v_call: TRBV2; clone_size: .; d_call: .; j_call: TRBJ2-5; cdr3_aa: CASSRTYQETQYF; cdr3_nt: TGTGCCAGCAGCCGGACCTACCAAGAGACCCAGTACTTC
v_call: TRBV10-2; clone_size: .; d_call: TRBD1; j_call: TRBJ2-4; cdr3_aa: CASSGDRGLNIQYF; cdr3_nt: TGCGCCAGCAGTGGGGACAGGGGGCTAAACATTCAGTACTTC
v_call: TRBV7-8; clone_size: once; d_call: .; j_call: TRBJ2-5; cdr3_aa: CASSSGPQETQYF; cdr3_nt: TGTGCCAGCAGCTCGGGACCACAAGAGACCCAGTACTTC
v_call: TRBV5-5; clone_size: .; d_call: .; j_call: TRBJ1-1; cdr3_aa: CASSLGGDTEAFF; cdr3_nt: TGTGCCAGCAGCTTGGGGGGTGACACTGAAGCTTTCTTT
v_call: TRBV21-1; clone_size: .; d_call: .; j_call: TRBJ1-1; cdr3_aa: CASSKGYRDDTEAFF; cdr3_nt: TGTGCCAGCAGCAAAGGGTACAGGGACGACACTGAAGCTTTCTTT
v_call: TRBV5-4; clone_size: .; d_call: TRBD2; j_call: TRBJ2-1; cdr3_aa: CASSLAGAGGVNEQFF; cdr3_nt: TGTGCCAGCAGCTTGGCCGGGGCGGGAGGGGTCAATGAGCAGTTCTTC
v_call: TRBV6-1; clone_size: .; d_call: TRBD2; j_call: TRBJ2-3; cdr3_aa: CASRDLAGGADTQYF; cdr3_nt: TGTGCCAGCAGAGATCTAGCGGGAGGAGCAGATACGCAGTATTTT
v_call: TRBV28; clone_size: few; d_call: .; j_call: TRBJ1-3; cdr3_aa: CASSLKRVSGNTIYF; cdr3_nt: TGTGCCAGCAGTTTAAAGAGGGTTTCTGGAAACACCATATATTTT
v_call: TRBV4-1; clone_size: .; d_call: .; j_call: TRBJ2-5; cdr3_aa: CASSRLVGETQYF; cdr3_nt: TGCGCCAGCAGCCGACTAGTCGGGGAGACCCAGTACTTC
v_call: TRBV27; clone_size: .; d_call: .; j_call: TRBJ1-2; cdr3_aa: CASSLVGFMGYTF; cdr3_nt: TGTGCCAGCAGTTTGGTCGGATTTATGGGCTACACCTTC
v_call: TRBV4-1; clone_size: many; d_call: TRBD2; j_call: TRBJ2-4; cdr3_aa: CASSQLGGKNIQYF; cdr3_nt: TGCGCCAGCAGCCAACTCGGGGGGAAAAACATTCAGTACTTC
v_call: TRBV11-3; clone_size: once; d_call: .; j_call: TRBJ2-7; cdr3_aa: CASSRGGTADSYEQYF; cdr3_nt: TGTGCCAGCAGCCGGGGAGGGACAGCGGACTCCTACGAGCAGTACTTC
v_call: TRBV28; clone_size: .; d_call: .; j_call: TRBJ2-3; cdr3_aa: CASSFLGSLSTDTQYF; cdr3_nt: TGTGCCAGCAGTTTCCTAGGGTCGCTTAGCACAGATACGCAGTATTTT
v_call: TRBV30; clone_size: .; d_call: .; j_call: TRBJ1-2; cdr3_aa: CAWEGTDLEGYTF; cdr3_nt: TGTGCCTGGGAAGGGACTGATCTAGAGGGCTACACCTTC